A selection of T cell receptor beta chains follows, all from one sample in a study of OX40 agonist ivuxolimab in advanced cancers. TCRdb keeps only in-frame clones here, not all; method: immunoSEQ multiplex PCR. Of about 67,000 clones listed, 75% to 90% are singletons. Specimen: CD4+ or CD8+ T cells sorted from blood, collected in a trial of the OX40 agonist ivuxolimab. The receptors shown here come from an adult with an advanced solid tumor such as melanoma, head and neck, liver or kidney cancer. Both conserved end residues are part of each CDR3.

TRBV6-1 | CASSEYRVRSNEQFF
TRBV11-3 | CASSSGEREKLFF
TRBV19 | CASTTQGAARGGSNQPQHF
TRBV5-8 | CASSFGNSGANVLTF
TRBV5-1 | CARVGETAYNEQFF
TRBV6-5 | CASSYRGSYEQYF
TRBV2 | CASSGTGPSNEKLFF
TRBV27 | CASSLSPPGQPLNSPLHF
TRBV11-1 | CASSFGQISDTQYF
TRBV4-2 | CASSQDLSGISQETQYF
TRBV18 | CASSKDRNSNQPQHF
TRBV7-2 | CASSPRTSGSFANEQFF
TRBV28 | CASSQTSGRAYNEQFF
TRBV9 | CASSVGEEQETQYF
TRBV11-3 | CASSIQGRETQYF
TRBV19 | CASSINSGRSEQFF
TRBV19 | CASSMQIQNYGYTF
TRBV6-1 | CASRGLASEQFF
TRBV28 | CASSPPVGSNQPQHF
TRBV6-6 | CASTRGQTLGSFF
TRBV7-3 | CASSLTEAGSGELFF
TRBV5-6 | CASSLEGGAAEQYF
TRBV27 | CASSQTGTGVEKLFF
TRBV4-3 | CASSQDIGSSTGELFF
TRBV11-2 | CASSSRTVLSYEQYF
TRBV2 | CASHLGGDEKLFF
TRBV28 | CASLGAGEPGNTIYF
TRBV6-1 | CASSALQGGTAPLHF
TRBV6-5 | CASTLGQKNSPLHF
TRBV6-1 | CASSEAQSSQHF
TRBV18 | CASSPSTDSGNTIYF
TRBV18 | CASSLEAVYNEQFF
TRBV28 | CASSSPPGGGNTEAFF
TRBV28 | CASTQGSLNTGELFF
TRBV5-1 | CASSLGIQGGTGELFF
TRBV27 | CASSLRENYNEQFF
TRBV2 | CASTKQGASGYTF
TRBV6-1 | CASSDQGLAGSYEQYF
TRBV5-1 | CASSLEPRAAYEQYF
TRBV5-8 | CASSTTIQETQYF
TRBV5-1 | CASSSGDGRPTEQFF
TRBV28 | CASSRDIDSNQPQHF
TRBV28 | CASSLGTEDSNYGYTF
TRBV19 | CATQNRDRLGNTIYF
TRBV27 | CASSPRDRGPIAPTNQPQHF
TRBV5-5 | CASSLEWGSEQYF
TRBV28 | CASKGGQGYGYTF
TRBV7-2 | CASSPRQGNYGYTF
TRBV14 | CASSQDLQTTDTQYF
TRBV27 | CASSGSGQGNIQYF
TRBV5-4 | CASRGGTGTGTEAFF
TRBV5-1 | CASSLADTSYEQYF
TRBV7-2 | CASSLDSNQPQHF